Below, 23 T cell receptor beta chains from the same sample are listed, as sequenced in a study of T cells after yellow fever vaccination. TCRdb re-derived calls from the 5' RACE reads in MiXCR, one entry per CDR3 protein. This table has about 350,000 distinct CDR3 sequences, roughly 8.3% appearing once. This specimen consisted of PBMCs, obtained about 49 days after the first yellow fever vaccination. The receptor source for this set is a man aged 18 to 29 who received the YFV17D yellow fever vaccine.

This clonotype was counted many times. This sequence joins TRBV7-9 and TRBJ1-1; D may be TRBD1 (5 bases). Per the germline V gene, CDR1 is SEHNR and CDR2 is FQNEAQ (reference sequence). The length of the CDR3 is 15 residues. V lost 2 bases, J lost 1 base, and 11 bases lay in between. Here the CDR3 DNA reads TGTGCCAGCAGCTTACGCCCAGGACAGAACACTGAAGCTTTCTTT. It encodes CASSLRPGQNTEAFF.

This clonotype was picked up a small number of times. The chain joins TRBV20-1 to TRBJ2-5; D is ambiguous. The germline CDR1 and CDR2 sequences are DFQATT and SNEGSKA (reference sequence). The CDR3 consists of 12 residues. Deletions cut 5 bases from V and 5 bases from J, with 12 bases between. Written as DNA, the CDR3 is TGCAGTGCTTGGGTCCCTGGCGAGACCCAGTACTTC. Amino acid sequence: CSAWVPGETQYF.

The table lists this clonotype with a few counts. The chain recombines TRBV4-3 with TRBJ2-7; TRBD1 aligns across 12 bases. This CDR3 is 17 amino acids long. V trimming: 3 bases; J trimming: 0 bases; junction bases outside the gene matches: 6. Germline V CDR1 and CDR2: LGHNA, YSLEER. The CDR3 spells CASSQGGTGGVSYEQYF. CDR3 bases: TGCGCCAGCAGCCAGGGGGGGACAGGGGGCGTCTCCTACGAGCAGTACTTC.

This clonotype has only a few counts. CDR3 nucleotide sequence: TGTGCCAGCAGCTTAGCGGCAGGGGCGTCCGACGAGCAGTACTTC. Protein sequence: CASSLAAGASDEQYF. V gene TRBV7-9 combines with J gene TRBJ2-7; a weak D match, TRBD1 (6 bases). Germline V CDR1 and CDR2: SEHNR, FQNEAQ (reference sequence). Trimming stripped 0 bases from V and 5 bases from J, with 14 bases between. The CDR3 contains 15 residues.

This clonotype was picked up a small number of times. The chain carries TRBV6-5 and TRBJ2-5; 11 bases map to TRBD2. This CDR3 has 15 amino acids. V dropped 6 bases and J dropped 9; count of bases not matched to a gene: 12. CDR1 MNHEY and CDR2 SVGAGI come from the germline V gene. The DNA of the CDR3 is TGTGCCAGCAGCCTTAGCGGGGGGGGTCGAGGGGCCCAGTACTTC. It encodes CASSLSGGGRGAQYF.

This clonotype was recorded once. V and J are TRBV7-9 and TRBJ2-5; 10 nucleotides align to TRBD1. After removal of 4 bases from V and 5 bases from J, the junction contained 7 bases not matched to a gene. In germline, CDR1 is SEHNR, CDR2 FQNEAQ (reference sequence). The CDR3 loop spans 15 amino acids. The chain's CDR3 is CASSSGTGAVETQYF. The DNA for the CDR3 is TGTGCCAGCAGCTCCGGGACAGGGGCTGTGGAGACCCAGTACTTC.

The chain employs TRBV9 and TRBJ2-5; D unresolved. Germline loops: CDR1 SGDLS, CDR2 YYNGEE. The CDR3 covers 15 residues. V dropped 2 bases and J dropped 5 bases, with 16 bases sitting between them. In DNA, the CDR3 is TGTGCCAGCAGCGTGGCCCCCTGGGTTTCGGAGACCCAGTACTTC. It translates to CASSVAPWVSETQYF.

Ten or more counts support this clonotype. The gene calls are TRBV4-2 and TRBJ2-1; a weak D match, TRBD2 (8 bases). CDR1 and CDR2 from the germline V gene are LGHNA and YNFKEQ. The CDR3 runs to 16 residues. V dropped 7 bases and J dropped 6 bases, with 22 bases sitting between them. The CDR3 region is CASNEQGTSRTNEQFF. For the CDR3, the DNA is TGTGCCAGCAACGAACAGGGGACTAGTCGGACCAATGAGCAGTTCTTC.

This clonotype was seen a few times. The chain couples TRBV5-1 to TRBJ2-1; the D is unclear. CDR3 length: 14 residues. V shed 0 bases and J shed 5 bases, with 9 bases lying between them. Per the germline V gene, CDR1 is SGHRS and CDR2 is YFSETQ. This CDR3 reads CASSLATGNNEQFF. In nucleotides, the CDR3 is TGCGCCAGCAGCTTGGCTACCGGCAACAATGAGCAGTTCTTC.

This clonotype showed up just a few times. CDR3 residues: CSARDLGQADTQYF. The CDR3 nucleotides read TGCAGTGCTAGAGATCTAGGCCAGGCGGATACGCAGTATTTT. The chain uses TRBV20-1 and TRBJ2-3; D call uncertain. The germline V gene has CDR1 DFQATT and CDR2 SNEGSKA (reference sequence). This CDR3 is built from 14 residues. V lost 0 bases to trimming and J lost 6 bases, with 13 bases between them.

This sequence joins TRBV7-9 and TRBJ1-4; 7 bases align to TRBD1. The CDR3 is 14 amino acids. Germline values: CDR1 SEHNR, CDR2 FQNEAQ (reference sequence). J gave up 2 bases and V 5 bases, and 2 bases lay outside the gene matches. This CDR3 is CASSRDSTNEKLFF. The CDR3 DNA reads as TGTGCCAGCAGCCGGGACAGCACTAATGAAAAACTGTTTTTT.

This clonotype occurred many times. The CDR3 sequence is CASSPGGFTDTQYF. CDR3 coding DNA: TGTGCCAGCAGCCCTGGGGGGTTCACAGATACGCAGTATTTT. The chain carries TRBV7-2 and TRBJ2-3; D may be TRBD2 (6 bases). V was cut by 5 bases and J by 2 bases, with 11 bases left in between. CDR3 length equals 14 residues. The V gene's germline CDR1 is SGHTA and CDR2 FQGNSA. The full variable domain, in which reference TRBV7-2 and TRBJ2-3 provide the parts outside the CDR3, is GAGVSQSPSNKVTEKGKDVELRCDPISGHTALYWYRQSLGQGLEFLIYFQGNSAPDKSGLPSDRFSAERTGGSVSTLTIQRTQQEDSAVYLCASSPGGFTDTQYFGPGTRLTVL.

This rearrangement joins TRBV6-6 to TRBJ1-6, with 8 positions matching TRBD1. The V and J ends lost 10 bases and 8 bases, in that order; junction bases with no gene match: 10. CDR3 length: 14 amino acids. Per the germline V gene, CDR1 is MNHNY and CDR2 is SVGAGI (reference sequence). The CDR3 bases are TGTGCCACCCAAGACAGGGGCGTTGATTCACCCCTCCACTTT. It yields the protein CATQDRGVDSPLHF.

The V call is TRBV5-5, the J call TRBJ2-3; D gene unclear. This CDR3 has 14 residues. Germline V gene data show CDR1 as SGHKS and CDR2 as YYEKEE (reference sequence). The V end lost 5 bases, the J end lost 1 base, and 11 bases lay between the germline ends. The DNA of the CDR3 is TGTGCCAGCAGTCTTATCCGGGGCACAGATACGCAGTATTTT. Translated: CASSLIRGTDTQYF.

This clonotype was counted many times. J is TRBJ2-3 and V is TRBV10-1; D gene unclear. The CDR3 sequence is 13 residues long. V was pared by 3 bases and J by 2 bases, with 6 bases between. CDR1 is WNHNN and CDR2 is SYGVQD in the germline V gene (reference sequence). CDR3 loop: CASSDYNTDTQYF. The CDR3 DNA reads as TGCGCCAGCAGTGACTACAACACAGATACGCAGTATTTT.

There are a few counts of this clonotype. V is TRBV4-1 and J is TRBJ1-5; D remains unclear. With 5 bases removed from V and 5 bases from J, the gap between germline ends came to 16 bases. Germline CDR1 is MGHRA and CDR2 is YSYEKL. The CDR3 contains 15 residues. The CDR3 loop is CASSYQGGRDQPQHF. CDR3 DNA sequence: TGCGCCAGCAGCTATCAAGGAGGGAGGGATCAGCCCCAGCATTTT.

The V and J genes are TRBV27 and TRBJ1-5; D is perhaps TRBD1 (5 bases). Germline-derived CDR1 and CDR2 are MNHEY and SMNVEV (reference sequence). CDR3 length: 16 residues. V lost 0 bases, J lost 4 bases, and 13 bases lay in between. The CDR3 nucleotides are TGTGCCAGCAGTTTATCGGGGCCTAATGCGAATCAGCCCCAGCATTTT. Translated, it gives CASSLSGPNANQPQHF.

In this sample, this clonotype turned up a few times. The chain joins TRBV12-3 or TRBV12-4 to TRBJ1-5; D gene unclear. Trimming cost V 5 bases and J 6 bases, with 14 bases left between them. The CDR3 is 14 amino acids. CDR3 in amino acids: CASSLRHSGQPQHF. The CDR3 nucleotides are TGTGCCAGCAGTCTCAGACACTCGGGTCAGCCCCAGCATTTT.

The chain couples TRBV19 to TRBJ1-5; D is ambiguous. The CDR3 has 12 residues. The ends were cut back, 1 base at V and 6 bases at J, with 4 bases in the middle. Germline V gene lookup returns CDR1 LNHDA and CDR2 SQIVND (reference sequence). The CDR3 here is CASSIAGQPQHF. CDR3 nucleotide sequence: TGTGCCAGTAGTATAGCGGGTCAGCCCCAGCATTTT.

There are a few counts of this clonotype. V and J are TRBV18 and TRBJ2-1, with D hard to call. Germline V gene lookup returns CDR1 KGHSH and CDR2 LQKENI. V lost 3 bases to trimming and J lost 5 bases, with 14 bases between them. The CDR3 extends over 15 amino acids. The DNA for the CDR3 is TGTGCCAGCTCACCGTCGGGCAGGACGAACAATGAGCAGTTCTTC. Its protein is CASSPSGRTNNEQFF.

The V gene is TRBV7-9, the J gene TRBJ2-5; D unclear. CDR3 size: 13 residues. The V end was cut by 6 bases, the J end by 5 bases, with 13 bases between. Per germline, CDR1 SEHNR and CDR2 FQNEAQ (reference sequence). The CDR3 DNA is TGTGCCAGCAGTTCCGGACCTTGGGAGACCCAGTACTTC. This encodes CASSSGPWETQYF.

The chain recombines TRBV30 with TRBJ2-7; D remains unclear. Germline assignment: CDR1 GTSNPN and CDR2 SVGIG (reference sequence). The CDR3 totals 14 residues. Trimming shortened V by 2 bases and J by 1 base, and 12 bases separated the two germline ends. Here the CDR3 reads CAWSSVGGSYEQYF. The CDR3 coding sequence is TGTGCCTGGAGTTCCGTTGGCGGTTCCTACGAGCAGTACTTC.

The rearrangement joins TRBV20-1 to TRBJ1-5, with D hard to call. CDR1 is DFQATT and CDR2 is SNEGSKA in the germline V gene (reference sequence). The CDR3 sequence is 13 residues long. V gave up 5 bases and J gave up 4 bases, with 12 bases separating them. CDR3 sequence: CSAWHTGNQPQHF. DNA for the CDR3: TGCAGTGCTTGGCATACGGGTAATCAGCCCCAGCATTTT.